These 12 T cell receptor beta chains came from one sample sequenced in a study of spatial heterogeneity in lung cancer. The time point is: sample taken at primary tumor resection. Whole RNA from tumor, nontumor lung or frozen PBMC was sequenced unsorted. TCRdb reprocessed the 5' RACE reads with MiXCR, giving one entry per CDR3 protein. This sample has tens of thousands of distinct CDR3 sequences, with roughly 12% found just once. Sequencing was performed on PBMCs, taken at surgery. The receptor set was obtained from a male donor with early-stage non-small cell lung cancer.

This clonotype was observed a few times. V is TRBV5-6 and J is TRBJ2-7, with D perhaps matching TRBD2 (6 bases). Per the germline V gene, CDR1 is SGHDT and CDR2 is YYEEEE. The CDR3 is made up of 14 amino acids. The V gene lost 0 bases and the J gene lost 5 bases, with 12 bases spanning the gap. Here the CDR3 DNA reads TGTGCCAGCAGCTTGGGGCGTTCGGGGGACGAGCAGTACTTC. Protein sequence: CASSLGRSGDEQYF.

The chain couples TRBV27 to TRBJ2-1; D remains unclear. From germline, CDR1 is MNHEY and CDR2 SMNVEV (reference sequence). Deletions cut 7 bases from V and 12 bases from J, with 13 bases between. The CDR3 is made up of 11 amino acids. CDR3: CASNLSKLQFF. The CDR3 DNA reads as TGTGCCAGCAACCTCTCCAAGTTGCAGTTCTTC.

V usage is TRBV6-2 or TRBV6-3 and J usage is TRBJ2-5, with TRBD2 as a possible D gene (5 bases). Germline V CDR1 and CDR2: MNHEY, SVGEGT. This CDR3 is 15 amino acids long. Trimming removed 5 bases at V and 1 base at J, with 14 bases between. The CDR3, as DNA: TGTGCCAGCAGTCTAATCGGGGAGCCCCAAGAGACCCAGTACTTC. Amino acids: CASSLIGEPQETQYF.

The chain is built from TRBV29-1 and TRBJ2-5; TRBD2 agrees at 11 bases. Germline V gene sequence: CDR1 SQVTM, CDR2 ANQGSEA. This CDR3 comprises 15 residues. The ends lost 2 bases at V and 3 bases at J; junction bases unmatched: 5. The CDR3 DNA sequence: TGCAGCGTTGAATATCCGGGACTAGCGGAAGAGACCCAGTACTTC. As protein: CSVEYPGLAEETQYF.

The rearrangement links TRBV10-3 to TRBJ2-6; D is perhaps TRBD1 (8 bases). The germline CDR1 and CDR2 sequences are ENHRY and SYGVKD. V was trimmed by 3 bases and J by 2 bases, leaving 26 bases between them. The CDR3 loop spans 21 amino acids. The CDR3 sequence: CAISDYTIGQGGMTGANVLTF. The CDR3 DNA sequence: TGTGCCATCAGTGATTATACTATAGGACAGGGAGGGATGACTGGGGCCAACGTCCTGACTTTC.

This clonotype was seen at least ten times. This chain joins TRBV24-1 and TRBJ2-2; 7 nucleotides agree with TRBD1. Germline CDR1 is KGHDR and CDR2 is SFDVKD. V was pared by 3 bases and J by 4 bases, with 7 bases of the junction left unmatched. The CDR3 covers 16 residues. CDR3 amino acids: CATSDPPGGVTGELFF. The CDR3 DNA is TGTGCCACCAGTGATCCCCCAGGGGGAGTCACCGGGGAGCTGTTTTTT.

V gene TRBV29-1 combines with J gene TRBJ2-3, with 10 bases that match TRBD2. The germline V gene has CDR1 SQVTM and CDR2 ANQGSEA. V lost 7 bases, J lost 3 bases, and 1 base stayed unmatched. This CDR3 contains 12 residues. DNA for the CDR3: TGCAGCGGAGCGGGGGGGACAGATACGCAGTATTTT. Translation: CSGAGGTDTQYF.

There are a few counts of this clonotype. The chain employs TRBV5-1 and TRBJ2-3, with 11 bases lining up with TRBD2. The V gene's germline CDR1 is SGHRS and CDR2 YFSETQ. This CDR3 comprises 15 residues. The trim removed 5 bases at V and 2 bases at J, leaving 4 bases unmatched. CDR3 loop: CASRSLAGATDTQYF. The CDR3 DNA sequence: TGCGCCAGCAGGTCACTAGCGGGGGCCACAGATACGCAGTATTTT.

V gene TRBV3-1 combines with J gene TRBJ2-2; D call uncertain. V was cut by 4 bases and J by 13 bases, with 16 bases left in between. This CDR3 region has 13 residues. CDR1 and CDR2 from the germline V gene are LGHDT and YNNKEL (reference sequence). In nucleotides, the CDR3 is TGTGCCAGCAGCCCTTCGGGCCTTCAAGTGCTGTTTTTT. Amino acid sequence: CASSPSGLQVLFF.

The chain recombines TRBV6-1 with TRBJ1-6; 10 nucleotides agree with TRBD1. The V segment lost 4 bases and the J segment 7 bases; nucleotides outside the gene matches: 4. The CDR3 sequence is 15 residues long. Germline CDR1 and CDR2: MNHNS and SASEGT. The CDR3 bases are TGTGCCAGCAGTGGCGGGACAGGGGACAATTCACCCCTCCACTTT. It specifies CASSGGTGDNSPLHF.

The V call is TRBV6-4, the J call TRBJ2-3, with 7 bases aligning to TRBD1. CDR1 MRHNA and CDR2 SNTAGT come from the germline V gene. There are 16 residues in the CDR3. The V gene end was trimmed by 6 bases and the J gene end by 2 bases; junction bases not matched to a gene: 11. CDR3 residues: CASSRTLTGPTDTQYF. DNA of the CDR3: TGTGCCAGCAGCCGAACCTTGACAGGGCCCACAGATACGCAGTATTTT.

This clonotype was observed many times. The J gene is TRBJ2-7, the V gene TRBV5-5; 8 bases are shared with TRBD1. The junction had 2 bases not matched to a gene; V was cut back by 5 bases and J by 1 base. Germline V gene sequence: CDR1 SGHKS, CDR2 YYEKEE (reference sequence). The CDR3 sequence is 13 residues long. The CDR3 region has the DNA TGTGCCAGCAGTTACAGGGGGTCCTACGAGCAGTACTTC. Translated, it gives CASSYRGSYEQYF.